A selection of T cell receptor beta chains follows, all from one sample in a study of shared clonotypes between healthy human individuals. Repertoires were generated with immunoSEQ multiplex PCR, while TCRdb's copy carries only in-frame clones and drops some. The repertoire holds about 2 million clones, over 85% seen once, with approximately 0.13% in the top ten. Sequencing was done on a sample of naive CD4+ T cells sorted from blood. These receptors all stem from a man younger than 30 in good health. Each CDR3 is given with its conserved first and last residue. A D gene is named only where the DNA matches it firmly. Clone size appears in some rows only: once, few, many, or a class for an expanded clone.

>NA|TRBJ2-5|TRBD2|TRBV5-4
TGTGCCAGCAGCTCTGAGGGGACTAGCGGGAGGGGGACCCAGTACTTC
CASSSEGTSGRGTQYF
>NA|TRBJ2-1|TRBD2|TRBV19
TGTGCCAGTAGCCATCCACGGGCTAGCGGGAGTCCCTGGACCTACAATGAGCAGTTCTTC
CASSHPRASGSPWTYNEQFF
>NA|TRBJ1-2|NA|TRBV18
TGTGCCAGCTCACCACGGCAGGGTGAGGGATATGGCTACACCTTC
CASSPRQGEGYGYTF
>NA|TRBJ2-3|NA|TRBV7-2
TGTGCCAGCAGCCCTCTGGGGCGGGGAGATACGCAGTATTTT
CASSPLGRGDTQYF
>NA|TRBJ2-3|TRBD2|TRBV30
TGTGCCTGGATGAGGCTAGCGGTCATCACAGATACGCAGTATTTT
CAWMRLAVITDTQYF
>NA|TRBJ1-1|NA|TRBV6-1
TGTGCCAGCATGACCGGGGGGGCCATGAACACTGAAGCTTTCTTT
CASMTGGAMNTEAFF
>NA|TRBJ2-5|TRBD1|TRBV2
TGTGCCAGCAGCCACACCCGGGACAGGGTTGAGACCCAGTACTTC
CASSHTRDRVETQYF
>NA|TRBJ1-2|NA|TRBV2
TGTGCCAGCACCCCGCAACGGAACTATGGCTACACCTTC
CASTPQRNYGYTF
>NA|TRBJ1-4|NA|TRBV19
TGTGCCAGTAGTATTCCCCGGGGGCAGTATAATGAAAAACTGTTTTTT
CASSIPRGQYNEKLFF
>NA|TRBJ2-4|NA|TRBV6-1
TGTGCCAGCAGTCTAGGGGGGGGGAACATTCAGTACTTC
CASSLGGGNIQYF
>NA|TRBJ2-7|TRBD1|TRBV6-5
TGTGCCAGCCGGACAGGGGGTAATCCCTCCTACGAGCAGTACTTC
CASRTGGNPSYEQYF
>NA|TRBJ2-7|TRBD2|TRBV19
TGTGCCAGTAGTATTCCGCGGGAGGGCACCGACGAGCAGTACTTC
CASSIPREGTDEQYF
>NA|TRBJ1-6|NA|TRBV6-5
TGTGCCAGCAGTTACTTCGGGAGCTCCTATAATTCACCCCTCCACTTT
CASSYFGSSYNSPLHF
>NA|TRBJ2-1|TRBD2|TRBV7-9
TGTGCCAGCAGCTTAGTGTCTAGCGGGGGGAGGAATGAGCAGTTCTTC
CASSLVSSGGRNEQFF
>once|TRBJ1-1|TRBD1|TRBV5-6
TGTGCCAGCAGCTTGGGACCCACAGGGGCCACTGAAGCTTTCTTT
CASSLGPTGATEAFF
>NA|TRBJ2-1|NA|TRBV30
TGTGCCTGGAGGTTACTAGCTTATGAGCAGTTCTTC
CAWRLLAYEQFF
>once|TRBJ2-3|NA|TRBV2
TGTGCCAGCAGTGAACGGACTATCCCCACAGACACGCAGTATTTT
CASSERTIPTDTQYF
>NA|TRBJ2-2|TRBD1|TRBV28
TGTGCCAGCAGTTTCCGGGACAGCTCGAACACCGGGGAGCTGTTTTTT
CASSFRDSSNTGELFF
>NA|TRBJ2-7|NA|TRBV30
TGTGCCTGGAGTGTGACCCCATCCGAGCAGTACTTC
CAWSVTPSEQYF
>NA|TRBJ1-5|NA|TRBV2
TGTGCCAGCAGTGAAAGGGGTGGACAGCCCCAGCATTTT
CASSERGGQPQHF
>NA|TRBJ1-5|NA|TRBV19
TGTGCCACTGGGGGAGGTTTAGATCAGCCCCAGCATTTT
CATGGGLDQPQHF
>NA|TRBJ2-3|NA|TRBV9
TGTGCCAGCAGCGTAGGGTTAGGGACGCAGTATTTT
CASSVGLGTQYF
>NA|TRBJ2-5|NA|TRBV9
TGTGCCAGCAGCGTAGGACAGCGGGAGACCCAGTACTTC
CASSVGQRETQYF
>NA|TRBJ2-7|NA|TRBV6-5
TGTGCCAGCAGTTATATAGGGGGCTACGAGCAGTACTTC
CASSYIGGYEQYF
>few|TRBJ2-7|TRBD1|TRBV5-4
TGTGCCAGCAGCTGGGACAGGAGCTCCTACGAGCAGTACTTC
CASSWDRSSYEQYF
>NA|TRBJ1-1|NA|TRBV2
TGTGCCAGCAGTGAAGAGGGCCCTGAAGCTTTCTTT
CASSEEGPEAFF
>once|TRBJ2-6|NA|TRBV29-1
TGCAGCGTTGCAATCGGGAGCTCTGGGGCCAACGTCCTGACTTTC
CSVAIGSSGANVLTF
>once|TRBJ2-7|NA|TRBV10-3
TGTGCCATCAGGTCGGACCGTAACAGGGCCGAGCAGTACTTC
CAIRSDRNRAEQYF
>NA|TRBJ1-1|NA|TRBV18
TGTGCCAGCTCACCTGGGAGTTACACTGAAGCTTTCTTT
CASSPGSYTEAFF
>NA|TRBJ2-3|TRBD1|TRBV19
TGTGCCAGTAGTCCATGGGACAGTAACACAGATACGCAGTATTTT
CASSPWDSNTDTQYF
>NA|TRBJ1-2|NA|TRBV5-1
TGCGCCAGCAGCTTGTTTCTGGGGGCGAACTATGGCTACACCTTC
CASSLFLGANYGYTF
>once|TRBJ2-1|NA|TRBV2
TGTGCCAGCAGTGACTACGAGCAGTTCTTC
CASSDYEQFF
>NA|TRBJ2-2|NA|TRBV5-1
TGCGCCAGCAATCTCCAGAGCACTTCGAACACCGGGGAGCTGTTTTTT
CASNLQSTSNTGELFF
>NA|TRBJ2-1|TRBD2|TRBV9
TGTGCCAGCAGCGTAGTAGCGGGAGTCCACAATGAGCAGTTCTTC
CASSVVAGVHNEQFF
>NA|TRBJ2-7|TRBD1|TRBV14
TGTGCCAGCAGCAACGCCGGGACAGGGTCCTACGAGCAGTACTTC
CASSNAGTGSYEQYF
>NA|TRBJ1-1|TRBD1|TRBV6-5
TGTGCCAGCAAAATAACAGGGGGCTTGGACACTGAAGCTTTCTTT
CASKITGGLDTEAFF
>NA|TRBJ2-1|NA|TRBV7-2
TGTGCCAGCAACTTTTGGGGGGTCAGCGCCCCGAATAAAGGGAATGAGCAGTTCTTC
CASNFWGVSAPNKGNEQFF
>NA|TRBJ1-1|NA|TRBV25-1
TGTGCCAGTAGATACATGAACACTGAAGCTTTCTTT
CASRYMNTEAFF
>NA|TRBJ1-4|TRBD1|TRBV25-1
TGTGCCAGCAGTGTATTCCGGGACAGTGAAAAACTGTTTTTT
CASSVFRDSEKLFF
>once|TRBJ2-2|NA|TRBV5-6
TGTGCCAGCAGCTTGGCCTTCGGGGCCGGGGAGCTGTTTTTT
CASSLAFGAGELFF
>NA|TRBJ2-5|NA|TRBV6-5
TGTGCCAGCAGTTACTCCCGGCTTGAGGAGACCCAGTACTTC
CASSYSRLEETQYF
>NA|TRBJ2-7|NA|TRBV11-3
TGTGCCAGCAGCCCCGGGCGGATAAGCTACGAGCAGTACTTC
CASSPGRISYEQYF
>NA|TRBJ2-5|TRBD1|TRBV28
TGTGCCAGCAGCCCAGGGGGAATGAAGGAGACCCAGTACTTC
CASSPGGMKETQYF
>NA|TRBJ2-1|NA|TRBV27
TGTGCCAGCAGTTTACGCCCCGGGACGCCTCGGAATGAGCAGTTCTTC
CASSLRPGTPRNEQFF
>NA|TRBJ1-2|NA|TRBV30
TGTGCCTGGAGCCGGGGCAGGACCGACTATGGCTACACCTTC
CAWSRGRTDYGYTF
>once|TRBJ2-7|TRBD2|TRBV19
TGTGCCAGTAGTACCGGACTAGCGGGAGGCGAGCAGTACTTC
CASSTGLAGGEQYF
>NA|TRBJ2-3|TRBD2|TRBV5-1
TGCGCCAGCAGCAAAGCGGGAGGCCGAGATACGCAGTATTTT
CASSKAGGRDTQYF
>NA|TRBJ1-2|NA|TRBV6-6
TGTGCCAGCACCTTTCAGAGGGGGGCTAACTATGGCTACACCTTC
CASTFQRGANYGYTF
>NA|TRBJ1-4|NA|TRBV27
TGTGCCAGCAGTCGCTGGGGGGCGGAGGCTGCTAATGAAAAACTGTTTTTT
CASSRWGAEAANEKLFF
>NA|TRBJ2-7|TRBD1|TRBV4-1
TGCGCCAGCAGCCAAGAGGAGGGACAGGGGCGCGAGCAGTACTTC
CASSQEEGQGREQYF
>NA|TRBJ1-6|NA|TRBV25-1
TGTGCCAGCAGTGCGGAGGGCGGGAGCTCCTATAATTCACCCCTCCACTTT
CASSAEGGSSYNSPLHF
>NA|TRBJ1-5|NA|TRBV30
TGTGCCTGGGCAGAAAGCCGGGGGGTAGGTCAGCCCCAGCATTTT
CAWAESRGVGQPQHF
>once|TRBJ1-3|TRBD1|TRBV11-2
TGTGCCAGCAGCCCGGACAGGACCTCTGGAAACACCATATATTTT
CASSPDRTSGNTIYF
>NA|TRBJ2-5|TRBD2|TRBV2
TGTGCCAGCAGTCAGCGGGAGGTCCAAGAGACCCAGTACTTC
CASSQREVQETQYF
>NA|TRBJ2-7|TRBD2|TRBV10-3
TGTGCCGCCACTAGCGGGGCCTCCTACGAGCAGTACTTC
CAATSGASYEQYF
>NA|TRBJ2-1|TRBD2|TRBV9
TGTGCCAGCAGCGTAGGGGGAGGGACTAGCGGGAGAGGTGAGCAGTTCTTC
CASSVGGGTSGRGEQFF
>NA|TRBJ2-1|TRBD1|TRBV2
TGTGCCAGCAGCGGGGGACAGGTTATCAACAATGAGCAGTTCTTC
CASSGGQVINNEQFF